The present T cell receptor (beta chain) was sequenced within a study of OX40 agonist ivuxolimab in advanced cancers. Study background: A history of anti-PD-1, anti-PD-L1 or anti-CTLA-4 therapy was acceptable, and roughly 40% had some.

Study findings and constraints: Antigen targets of the expanded peripheral T cells went undetermined. At 0.1 to 3.0 mg/kg, clonal expansion of CD4+ and CD8+ blood T cells had occurred by week 6.

Germline V gives CDR1 MDHEN, CDR2 SYDVKM. This CDR3 has 14 residues. V lost 6 bases to trimming and J lost 10 bases; unmatched junction nucleotides: 6. TCRdb's table, derived via immunoSEQ multiplex PCR, lists solely in-frame clones and lacks some. The sample holds over 80,000 clones, around 78% seen once. With respect to this clone: The antigen is unknown.

The clonotype comes from an adult with an advanced solid tumor such as melanoma, head and neck, liver or kidney cancer. This material consisted of CD4+ or CD8+ T cells sorted from blood, taken in a trial of the OX40 agonist ivuxolimab. The V gene is TRBV28, the J gene TRBJ1-6; TRBD1 aligns across 10 bases. The CDR3 protein is CASSSGTGESPLHF. CDR3 sequence (DNA): TGTGCCAGCAGCTCCGGGACAGGGGAATCACCCCTCCACTTT. Full variable domain (rest looked up from reference TRBV28 and TRBJ1-6): DVKVTQSSRYLVKRTGEKVFLECVQDMDHENMFWYRQDPGLGLRLIYFSYDVKMKEKGDIPEGYSVSREKKERFSLILESASTNQTSMYLCASSSGTGESPLHFGNGTRLTVT.